The 23 T cell receptor beta chains presented below share a single source sample, sequenced in a study of blood T cell repertoires in COVID-19. Sequencing was performed with immunoSEQ multiplex PCR; in TCRdb, only in-frame clones are kept and a portion is missing. Here the sample spans roughly 110,000 clones, roughly 85% being singletons. Source material: peripheral blood. These receptors were taken from a human donor in a cohort sampled during active COVID-19.

The chain is built from TRBV5-4 and TRBJ2-7; 10 nucleotides agree with TRBD1. This CDR3 spans 15 amino acids. Germline V gene sequence: CDR1 SGHNT, CDR2 YYREEE (reference sequence). V lost 2 bases to trimming and J lost 0 bases; unmatched junction nucleotides: 2. CDR3 bases: TGTGCCAGCAGCTTAGGGACAGGGGCCTCCTACGAGCAGTACTTC. This gives the protein CASSLGTGASYEQYF.

The chain has TRBV19 and TRBJ1-2, with unresolved D. Germline values: CDR1 LNHDA, CDR2 SQIVND (reference sequence). This CDR3 has 14 amino acids. Trimming left V 6 bases short and J 0 bases short, with 11 bases between. CDR3 in amino acids: CASSSSGTNYGYTF. The CDR3, as DNA: TGTGCCAGTAGCTCTTCCGGGACTAACTATGGCTACACCTTC.

J is TRBJ1-1 and V is TRBV21-1. TRBV21-1 counts as a pseudogene. The CDR3 spans 11 residues. The CDR3 DNA reads as TGTGCCAGCCCGCCGGGTGCTGAAGCTTTCTTT. It yields the protein CASPPGAEAFF.

This clone was seen just once. This chain uses TRBV11-2 with TRBJ2-7; D may be TRBD1 (5 bases). V gave up 4 bases and J gave up 2 bases, with 15 bases separating them. The germline V gene encodes CDR1 SGHAT and CDR2 FQNNGV. This CDR3 has 15 amino acids. The CDR3 region has the DNA TGTGCCAGCAGCTCATTGGGCAGGGATCCCTACGAGCAGTACTTC. Amino acids: CASSSLGRDPYEQYF.

The J gene is TRBJ2-5, the V gene TRBV7-2; tentative D call: TRBD2 (6 bases). The CDR3 extends over 15 amino acids. CDR1 and CDR2 from the germline V gene are SGHTA and FQGNSA. The V end lost 2 bases, the J end lost 5 bases, and 15 bases lay between the germline ends. CDR3 region: CASSLRGDSGETQYF. In DNA, the CDR3 is TGTGCCAGCAGCTTACGGGGTGATAGCGGCGAGACCCAGTACTTC. Combining the CDR3 with reference TRBV7-2 and TRBJ2-5 gives the whole variable domain GAGVSQSPSNKVTEKGKDVELRCDPISGHTALYWYRQSLGQGLEFLIYFQGNSAPDKSGLPSDRFSAERTGGSVSTLTIQRTQQEDSAVYLCASSLRGDSGETQYFGPGTRLLVL.

V is TRBV6-5 and J is TRBJ1-6, with 7 bases that match TRBD1. The CDR3 runs to 15 residues. V gave up 10 bases and J gave up 0 bases; unmatched junction bases: 6. Germline assignment: CDR1 MNHEY and CDR2 SVGAGI. The chain's CDR3 is CATRTGSSYNSPLHF. DNA of the CDR3: TGTGCCACTCGGACAGGAAGCTCCTATAATTCACCCCTCCACTTT.

The chain links TRBV30 to TRBJ2-6, with TRBD1 matching over 8 bases. Trimming removed 1 base from V and 6 bases from J; junction bases left unmatched: 5. CDR3 length: 15 amino acids. Germline V gives CDR1 GTSNPN, CDR2 SVGIG (reference sequence). CDR3 sequence: CAWSGQGLAANVLTF. The CDR3 DNA is TGTGCCTGGAGTGGACAGGGGTTAGCGGCCAACGTCCTGACTTTC. Filled out from reference TRBV30 and TRBJ2-6, the complete variable domain reads SQTIHQWPATLVQPVGSPLSLECTVEGTSNPNLYWYRQAAGRGLQLLFYSVGIGQISSEVPQNLSASRPQDRQFILSSKKLLLSDSGFYLCAWSGQGLAANVLTFGAGSRLTVL.

The V gene is TRBV27, the J gene TRBJ2-5; D is perhaps TRBD1 (6 bases). This CDR3 spans 13 amino acids. Germline values: CDR1 MNHEY, CDR2 SMNVEV (reference sequence). Trimming pared 5 bases from V and 4 bases from J, leaving 11 bases between. The CDR3 DNA is TGTGCCAGCAGTATCGGGACACTAGAGACCCAGTACTTC. Amino acid sequence: CASSIGTLETQYF.

The V call is TRBV21-1, the J call TRBJ2-1; TRBD1 is the table's D call and was not checked against the DNA. TRBV21-1 is noted as a pseudogene. The CDR3 loop spans 16 amino acids. The CDR3 nucleotides read TGTGCCAGCAGCCCTCCCCAGGCCAGCTCCTACAATGAGCAGTTCTTC. It yields the protein CASSPPQASSYNEQFF.

The chain uses TRBV11-2 and TRBJ1-1, with 7 nucleotides matching TRBD1. CDR1 and CDR2 (germline): SGHAT, FQNNGV. The V segment lost 5 bases and the J segment 1 base; nucleotides outside the gene matches: 7. This CDR3 comprises 15 residues. This CDR3 is CASSGTGAPNTEAFF. CDR3 DNA sequence: TGTGCCAGCAGCGGCACAGGGGCCCCGAACACTGAAGCTTTCTTT.

V gene TRBV25-1 combines with J gene TRBJ1-1; no clear D. Trimming took 1 base from V and 5 from J, leaving 17 bases between them. From germline, CDR1 is MGHDK and CDR2 SYGVNS. This CDR3 spans 16 amino acids. CDR3 loop: CASSEFGPRVETEAFF. CDR3 coding DNA: TGTGCCAGCAGTGAATTTGGCCCTCGGGTAGAAACTGAAGCTTTCTTT. The variable domain in full, completed from reference TRBV25-1 and TRBJ1-1, reads EADIYQTPRYLVIGTGKKITLECSQTMGHDKMYWYQQDPGMELHLIHYSYGVNSTEKGDLSSESTVSRIRTEHFPLTLESARPSHTSQYLCASSEFGPRVETEAFFGQGTRLTVV.

This chain links TRBV29-1 with TRBJ1-1, with TRBD1 matching over 7 bases. Trimming at V came to 4 bases and at J to 7 bases, leaving 12 bases not matched to a gene. Looked up from germline, CDR1 is SQVTM and CDR2 is ANQGSEA. The CDR3 covers 14 residues. The CDR3 is CSVVSRGQVGEAFF. In DNA, the CDR3 is TGCAGCGTTGTTAGTAGGGGGCAGGTCGGTGAAGCTTTCTTT.

This chain joins TRBV9 and TRBJ2-1, with 7 bases lining up with TRBD1. This CDR3 region has 16 residues. CDR1 is SGDLS, CDR2 YYNGEE, per germline. Trimming removed 2 bases from V and 4 bases from J; junction bases left unmatched: 9. Here the CDR3 DNA reads TGTGCCAGCAGCGTCCTGACAGGGCCCAAGTACAATGAGCAGTTCTTC. This codes for CASSVLTGPKYNEQFF.

J is TRBJ2-2 and V is TRBV6-5; D might be TRBD2 (5 bases). V gave up 11 bases and J gave up 6 bases, with 16 bases separating them. The CDR3 contains 13 residues. CDR1 and CDR2 from the germline V gene are MNHEY and SVGAGI. For the CDR3, the DNA is TGTGCCTCAACTAGGACCGCGGCCGGGGAGCTGTTTTTT. Its translation is CASTRTAAGELFF.

The CDR3 sequence: CASSIGGQGASGELFF. DNA of the CDR3: TGTGCCAGTAGTATTGGCGGACAGGGGGCGAGCGGGGAGCTGTTTTTT. J is TRBJ2-2 and V is TRBV19, with TRBD1 matching 11 bases. V lost 3 bases and J lost 7; bases outside the gene matches: 7. Germline CDR1 LNHDA, CDR2 SQIVND (reference sequence). The CDR3 is 16 residues long.

The rearrangement uses TRBV19 and TRBJ1-5; TRBD1 matches 9 bases. This CDR3 is built from 15 residues. Germline assignment: CDR1 LNHDA and CDR2 SQIVND (reference sequence). The V gene end was trimmed by 3 bases and the J gene end by 6 bases; junction bases not matched to a gene: 6. CDR3 sequence reads: CASSIPSDRGQPQHF. The CDR3 nucleotides are TGTGCCAGTAGTATCCCTTCGGACAGGGGTCAGCCCCAGCATTTT.

This rearrangement joins TRBV4-1 to TRBJ2-1, with TRBD2 matching over 12 bases. V dropped 1 base and J dropped 2; count of bases not matched to a gene: 3. The CDR3 has 17 residues. The V gene's germline CDR1 is MGHRA and CDR2 YSYEKL. The CDR3 DNA reads as TGCGCCAGCAGCCAAGGCCCTAGCGGGGGGGCCTACAATGAGCAGTTCTTC. It is translated as CASSQGPSGGAYNEQFF.

The chain combines TRBV5-1 with TRBJ2-5; 9 bases line up with TRBD2. Germline assignment: CDR1 SGHRS and CDR2 YFSETQ. This CDR3 comprises 14 residues. Trimming cost V 3 bases and J 5 bases; bases outside gene matches: 5. The CDR3 sequence: CASSWVGTSETQYF. The CDR3 nucleotides are TGCGCCAGCAGCTGGGTGGGGACTAGCGAGACCCAGTACTTC.

CDR3 coding DNA: TGTGCCAGCAGCCAAGCGTCTGGCAGGGCTAACTATGGCTACACCTTC. It is translated as CASSQASGRANYGYTF. The chain recombines TRBV4-2 with TRBJ1-2; D possibly corresponds to TRBD1 (5 bases). Germline CDR1 LGHNA, CDR2 YNFKEQ. This CDR3 comprises 16 residues. The V gene lost 1 base and the J gene lost 0 bases, with 12 bases spanning the gap.

The chain carries TRBV7-8 and TRBJ2-7, with a tentative D call TRBD2 (5 bases). V was cut by 5 bases and J by 6 bases, with 11 bases left in between. CDR3 length: 12 residues. Germline V gene lookup returns CDR1 SGHVS and CDR2 FQNEAQ. Here the CDR3 DNA reads TGTGCCAGCAGCCCGAGCGGCGGCGAGCAGTACTTC. Its translation is CASSPSGGEQYF.

The chain employs TRBV12-5 and TRBJ1-2; the D gene is possibly TRBD1 (5 bases). The CDR3 spans 14 residues. From germline, CDR1 is LGHNT and CDR2 FRNRAP. The V end was cut by 7 bases, the J end by 6 bases, with 18 bases between. CDR3 DNA: TGTGCTAGTGTTCCCATCGACGGGGGGGATGGCTACACCTTC. Translated, it gives CASVPIDGGDGYTF.

The chain is built from TRBV5-1 and TRBJ2-1, with D perhaps matching TRBD1 (6 bases). CDR1 and CDR2 (germline): SGHRS, YFSETQ. The CDR3 runs 12 residues. Trimming removed 2 bases at V and 8 bases at J, with 8 bases between. The CDR3 coding sequence is TGCGCCAGCAGCTTACAGGGTTATGAGCAGTTCTTC. It yields the protein CASSLQGYEQFF.

This sequence joins TRBV10-2 and TRBJ1-2, with TRBD1 matching over 9 bases. The V segment lost 2 bases and the J segment 6 bases; nucleotides outside the gene matches: 10. This CDR3 has 16 residues. The V gene's germline CDR1 is WSHSY and CDR2 SAAADI. The chain's CDR3 is CASSEPVQGALHGYTF. The CDR3 DNA reads TGCGCCAGCAGTGAGCCCGTACAGGGGGCCCTCCATGGCTACACCTTC.